This record concerns one T cell receptor (beta chain) sequence. Antigen: not known. Gene names and germline refer to mouse. The sample comes from a study of tissue T cells after allogeneic stem cell transplantation. Study conclusions and caveats: Limitations included a small, clinically heterogeneous cohort and limited sampling depth. TCR repertoires tracked anatomic similarity, regardless of disease or transplant status. Tissue-detected TCR repertoire was only partly captured by blood and spleen T cells.

CDR3 sequences, V/J genes, frequencies and template counts came from survey-depth TCRbeta sequencing. The data were produced by immunoSEQ multiplex PCR, yet TCRdb's version contains in-frame clones alone and is incomplete. This table holds just over 20,000 clones, 69% found once. The sequencing input was blood. The sequence was collected from a female BALB/c mouse in good health. The MHC haplotype recorded for the strain is H2-d.

The DNA read from the CDR3 is TGTGCCAGCGGTGCCCGGGACAGGGGAGGCGAACAGTAC. Translating gives CASGARDRGGEQY. The complete CDR3 reads CASGARDRGGEQYF. The genes are TRBV13-2 and TRBJ2-7; 10 bases line up with TRBD1. The CDR3 is cut off 1 residue early in the read; its end comes from the germline J gene. This CDR3 is built from 14 residues. V trimming: 3 bases; J trimming: 7 bases; junction bases outside the gene matches: 7. Per the germline V gene, CDR1 is NNHNN and CDR2 is SYGAGS (reference sequence).